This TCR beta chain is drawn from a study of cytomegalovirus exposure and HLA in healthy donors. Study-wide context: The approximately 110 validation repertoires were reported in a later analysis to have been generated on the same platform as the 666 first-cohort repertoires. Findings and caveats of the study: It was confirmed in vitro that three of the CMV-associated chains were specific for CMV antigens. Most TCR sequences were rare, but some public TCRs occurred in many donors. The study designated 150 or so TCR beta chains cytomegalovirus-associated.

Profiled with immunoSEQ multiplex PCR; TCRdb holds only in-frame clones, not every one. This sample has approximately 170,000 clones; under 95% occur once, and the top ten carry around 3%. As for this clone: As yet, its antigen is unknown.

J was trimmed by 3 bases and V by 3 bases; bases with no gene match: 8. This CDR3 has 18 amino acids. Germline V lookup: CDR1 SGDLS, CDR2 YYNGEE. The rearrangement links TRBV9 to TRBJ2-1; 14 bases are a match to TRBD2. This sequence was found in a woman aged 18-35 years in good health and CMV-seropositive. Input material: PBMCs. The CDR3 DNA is TGTGCCAGCAGCGCCATGACTAGCGGGAGGGCCCTCTACAATGAGCAGTTCTTC. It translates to CASSAMTSGRALYNEQFF.